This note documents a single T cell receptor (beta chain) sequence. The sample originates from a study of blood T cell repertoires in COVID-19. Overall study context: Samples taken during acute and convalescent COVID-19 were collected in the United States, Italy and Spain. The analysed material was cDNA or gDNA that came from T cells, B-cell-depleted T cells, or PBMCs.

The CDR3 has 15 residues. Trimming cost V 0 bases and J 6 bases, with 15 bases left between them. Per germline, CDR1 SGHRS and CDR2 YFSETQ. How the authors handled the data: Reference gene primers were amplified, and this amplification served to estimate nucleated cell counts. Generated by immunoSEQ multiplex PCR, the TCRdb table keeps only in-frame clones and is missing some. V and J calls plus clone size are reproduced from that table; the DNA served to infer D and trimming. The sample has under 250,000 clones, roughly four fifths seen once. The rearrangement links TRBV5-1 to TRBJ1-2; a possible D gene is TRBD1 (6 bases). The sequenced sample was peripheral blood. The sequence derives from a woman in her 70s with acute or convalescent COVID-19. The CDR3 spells CASSLEITGLDGYTF. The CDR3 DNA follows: TGCGCCAGCAGCTTGGAAATAACAGGGTTGGATGGCTACACCTTC.